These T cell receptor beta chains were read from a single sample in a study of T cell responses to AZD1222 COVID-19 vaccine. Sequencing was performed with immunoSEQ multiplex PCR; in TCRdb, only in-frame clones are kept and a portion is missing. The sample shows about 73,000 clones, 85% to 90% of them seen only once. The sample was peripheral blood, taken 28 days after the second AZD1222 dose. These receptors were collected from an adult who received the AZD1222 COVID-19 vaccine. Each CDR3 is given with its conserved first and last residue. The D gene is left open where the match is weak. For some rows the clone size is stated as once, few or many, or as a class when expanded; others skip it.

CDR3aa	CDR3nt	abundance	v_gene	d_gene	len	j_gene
CASSDTGGQPQHF	TGTGCCAGCAGTGATACAGGAGGGCAGCCCCAGCATTTT	.	TRBV2	.	13	TRBJ1-5
CASSNRDRDYEQYF	TGTGCCAGCAGCAACCGGGACAGGGACTACGAGCAGTACTTC	.	TRBV5-6	TRBD1	14	TRBJ2-7
CASSRGGQPGPPLHF	TGTGCCAGCAGCCGGGGAGGGCAGCCGGGCCCACCCCTCCACTTT	.	TRBV5-4	.	15	TRBJ1-6
CASSLEGWDYTF	TGTGCCAGCAGCTTAGAGGGATGGGACTACACCTTC	few	TRBV7-9	.	12	TRBJ1-2
CAISDLQGDSPLHF	TGTGCCATCAGTGATCTGCAGGGCGATTCACCCCTCCACTTT	few	TRBV10-3	.	14	TRBJ1-6
CASSAGQGRGEQFF	TGTGCCAGCAGCGCGGGACAGGGGAGGGGGGAGCAGTTCTTC	.	TRBV11-3	TRBD1	14	TRBJ2-1
CATRSNPGQGTDTQYF	TGTGCCACCAGAAGTAACCCGGGACAGGGCACAGATACGCAGTATTTT	.	TRBV15	TRBD1	16	TRBJ2-3
CASSVGGVWMNTEAFF	TGTGCCAGCAGCGTAGGGGGGGTTTGGATGAACACTGAAGCTTTCTTT	.	TRBV9	.	16	TRBJ1-1
CASSQEVSYGYTF	TGTGCCAGCAGCCAAGAGGTCAGCTATGGCTACACCTTC	few	TRBV3-1/TRBV3-2	.	13	TRBJ1-2
CASSPTPRANYGYTF	TGTGCCAGCTCACCGACACCCCGAGCCAACTATGGCTACACCTTC	once	TRBV18	.	15	TRBJ1-2
CASLGRAEGEAFF	TGTGCCAGCCTGGGTCGGGCGGAGGGTGAAGCTTTCTTT	.	TRBV2	.	13	TRBJ1-1
CASSEGGGVDNQPQHF	TGTGCCAGCAGTGAAGGGGGAGGCGTAGACAATCAGCCCCAGCATTTT	.	TRBV2	.	16	TRBJ1-5
CASSLVPGTEAFF	TGTGCCAGCAGCTTAGTTCCTGGGACTGAAGCTTTCTTT	.	TRBV11-2	.	13	TRBJ1-1
CASSQDQLTRGYGTEAFF	TGCGCCAGCAGCCAAGATCAACTGACAAGGGGATATGGCACTGAAGCTTTCTTT	.	TRBV4-1	.	18	TRBJ1-1
CASSSEGAGANVLTF	TGTGCCAGCAGCTCCGAGGGGGCTGGGGCCAACGTCCTGACTTTC	.	TRBV7-2	.	15	TRBJ2-6
CASSLLGQPYEQYF	TGTGCCAGCAGTTTATTGGGACAGCCCTACGAGCAGTACTTC	.	TRBV27	TRBD1	14	TRBJ2-7
CAISDYGTGRQETQYF	TGTGCCATCAGTGACTACGGGACAGGGAGACAAGAGACCCAGTACTTC	.	TRBV10-3	TRBD1	16	TRBJ2-5
CASSSRASGTAGYTF	TGTGCCAGCAGCTCCCGGGCATCGGGGACGGCTGGCTACACCTTC	.	TRBV11-2	.	15	TRBJ1-2
CASSLASYEQYF	TGTGCCAGCAGCTTAGCATCCTACGAGCAGTACTTC	.	TRBV13	.	12	TRBJ2-7
CASSLRQANSPLHF	TGTGCCAGCAGCTTACGTCAGGCAAATTCACCCCTCCACTTT	few	TRBV11-2	.	14	TRBJ1-6
CASSLAGVYGYTF	TGTGCCAGCAGCTTGGCAGGGGTCTATGGCTACACCTTC	.	TRBV5-6	.	13	TRBJ1-2
CASSDLQGYEQYF	TGTGCCAGTAGTGACCTACAGGGTTACGAGCAGTACTTC	.	TRBV19	.	13	TRBJ2-7
CASRGTGAPSEQYF	TGTGCCAGCAGGGGGACAGGGGCGCCGAGCGAGCAGTACTTC	once	TRBV6-5	TRBD1	14	TRBJ2-7
CASSPRASGGHSYNEQFF	TGTGCCAGCAGCCCTAGGGCTAGCGGGGGGCATTCCTACAATGAGCAGTTCTTC	.	TRBV7-9	TRBD2	18	TRBJ2-1
CAWELSYNSPLHF	TGTGCCTGGGAACTCTCCTATAATTCACCCCTCCACTTT	.	TRBV30	.	13	TRBJ1-6
CATQGEVSNQPQHF	TGTGCCACCCAGGGTGAGGTGAGCAATCAGCCCCAGCATTTT	.	TRBV6-5	.	14	TRBJ1-5
CASSHGTGSYEQYF	TGTGCCAGCAGCCACGGGACAGGGTCCTACGAGCAGTACTTC	.	TRBV3-1/TRBV3-2	TRBD1	14	TRBJ2-7
CASSRASPIEAFF	TGTGCCAGCAGCCGAGCCTCGCCCATTGAAGCTTTCTTT	.	TRBV14	.	13	TRBJ1-1
CASSLGKGSYEQYF	TGTGCCAGCAGCTTAGGTAAGGGGTCCTACGAGCAGTACTTC	.	TRBV7-9	.	14	TRBJ2-7
CAWSVGTDSGANVLTF	TGTGCCTGGAGTGTAGGTACAGACTCTGGGGCCAACGTCCTGACTTTC	.	TRBV30	.	16	TRBJ2-6
CASSRLASSTDTQYF	TGTGCCAGCAGCCGGCTGGCTTCTAGCACAGATACGCAGTATTTT	.	TRBV7-3	.	15	TRBJ2-3
CASSPGTGLDNSPLHF	TGTGCCAGCAGCCCGGGGACAGGACTGGATAATTCACCCCTCCACTTT	.	TRBV3-1/TRBV3-2	TRBD1	16	TRBJ1-6
CASSLRTLKGDGYTF	TGTGCCAGCAGCTTACGGACCCTGAAGGGGGACGGCTACACCTTC	.	TRBV7-2	.	15	TRBJ1-2
CASSPDRVYGYTF	TGTGCCAGCTCACCCGACAGGGTGTATGGCTACACCTTC	.	TRBV18	TRBD1	13	TRBJ1-2
CASSRSRVTEAFF	TGTGCCAGCAGTAGGTCGCGTGTCACTGAAGCTTTCTTT	.	TRBV27	.	13	TRBJ1-1
CASSLLGTEGQPQHF	TGCGCCAGCAGCTTGCTTGGGACTGAAGGTCAGCCCCAGCATTTT	few	TRBV5-1	.	15	TRBJ1-5
CASSSGPTEAFF	TGTGCCAGCAGCTCGGGACCCACCGAAGCTTTCTTT	.	TRBV13	.	12	TRBJ1-1
CASSPGGQSTGELFF	TGTGCCAGCAGCCCCGGGGGACAGAGCACCGGGGAGCTGTTTTTT	.	TRBV5-5	.	15	TRBJ2-2
CASSLEQPLYGYTF	TGTGCCAGCAGCTTAGAACAGCCCCTCTATGGCTACACCTTC	.	TRBV7-9	.	14	TRBJ1-2
CASSAGQGGRQPQHF	TGTGCCAGCAGCGCTGGACAGGGGGGACGGCAGCCCCAGCATTTT	once	TRBV6-2/TRBV6-3	TRBD1	15	TRBJ1-5
CASSDKRGIGGTEAFF	TGTGCCAGCAGTGACAAGAGGGGGATTGGGGGGACTGAAGCTTTCTTT	few	TRBV6-4	.	16	TRBJ1-1
CASGRQGVAGELFF	TGTGCCAGCGGGAGACAGGGGGTGGCCGGGGAGCTGTTTTTT	.	TRBV6-5	TRBD1	14	TRBJ2-2
CASRGTGRYGYTF	TGTGCCAGCAGGGGGACAGGGCGCTATGGCTACACCTTC	once	TRBV28	TRBD1	13	TRBJ1-2
CASSYQRQGVDSPLHF	TGTGCCAGCAGTTACCAGAGACAGGGGGTCGATTCACCCCTCCACTTT	.	TRBV6-6	TRBD1	16	TRBJ1-6
CASSPDANTIYF	TGTGCCAGCTCACCAGACGCGAACACCATATATTTT	.	TRBV18	.	12	TRBJ1-3
CASSVELAGYNEQFF	TGTGCCAGCAGCGTAGAACTAGCGGGGTACAATGAGCAGTTCTTC	.	TRBV9	TRBD2	15	TRBJ2-1
CASTNRGWWNTEAFF	TGTGCCAGCACTAACCGTGGGTGGTGGAACACTGAAGCTTTCTTT	.	TRBV3-1/TRBV3-2	.	15	TRBJ1-1
CASSPTGKGEKLFF	TGTGCCAGCAGCCCGACAGGGAAAGGGGAAAAACTGTTTTTT	.	TRBV9	TRBD1	14	TRBJ1-4
CASSFGRSGSYNSPLHF	TGTGCCAGCAGTTTTGGACGTTCAGGCTCCTATAATTCACCCCTCCACTTT	.	TRBV28	.	17	TRBJ1-6
CASSPTGGSRIWETQYF	TGTGCCAGCTCACCGACAGGGGGTTCTCGGATATGGGAGACCCAGTACTTC	once	TRBV18	TRBD1	17	TRBJ2-5
CATSRTSGSTYEQYF	TGTGCCACCAGCAGGACTAGCGGGAGCACCTACGAGCAGTACTTC	.	TRBV15	TRBD2	15	TRBJ2-7
CASSPDREYDYGYTF	TGTGCCAGCAGTCCGGACAGGGAGTATGACTATGGCTACACCTTC	.	TRBV6-2/TRBV6-3	TRBD1	15	TRBJ1-2
CASSRQGISPLHF	TGTGCCAGCAGCCGACAGGGGATCTCACCCCTCCACTTT	once	TRBV7-9	TRBD1	13	TRBJ1-6
CASSLEAGRYSPLHF	TGTGCCAGCAGCTTAGAGGCCGGAAGATACTCACCCCTCCACTTT	.	TRBV7-9	.	15	TRBJ1-6
CASGKGTHGYTF	TGTGCCAGCGGAAAGGGTACTCATGGCTACACCTTC	.	TRBV6-5	.	12	TRBJ1-2